The source of this T cell receptor beta chain is a study of shared clonotypes between healthy human individuals (dated by TCRdb to the early 2020s). In the study overall: The cohort included three men and a couple of women between 18 and 49 years of age. For each donor, CD4 naive and CD4 memory were each given three plates, CD8 naive was given two plates, and CD8 memory was given one plate. To increase sequencing depth and limit assay-specific biases, TCR repertoire library preparation and sequencing were carried out by different laboratories using diverse techniques. Per donor, leukapheresis produced somewhere between about 0.9 and 9 billion PBMCs. The study deeply sequenced blood TCR repertoires of about five healthy adults to estimate repertoire size and the extent of clonotype sharing between individuals.

The germline V gene yields MNHNS for CDR1 and SASEGT for CDR2. A distance of 10 bases separates the germline ends of V and J, which lose 2 bases and 2 bases respectively. The CDR3 numbers 15 residues from cysteine through phenylalanine. Only the CDR3 region is kept as DNA, spanning 45 bases read in frame from base 1. On the study overall, not on this receptor specifically: Pairwise subsampling indicated that sequencing depth was expected to affect the degree of clonotype sharing among donors. Sampling was restricted to blood, and TCR repertoires in tissue are likely to differ from TCR repertoires in blood. Rarefaction of sorted-subset datasets indicated incomplete sequencing despite the large sequencing depth. Estimated clonotype richness was generally larger for naive than for memory subsets. Compared with non-shared clonotypes, the clonotypes found in all four sorted-subset donors had higher generation probabilities. Sharing across several donors was observed for about 4.8% of naive CD4, 3% to 4% of naive CD8, 2% to 2.5% of memory CD4, and about 0.39% of memory CD8 clonotypes. Because the study included only a small number of donors, the genetic and exposure-history diversity represented was limited.

Healthy HIV-negative adults with no recently reported acute infections or vaccinations were included as donors. Only Caucasian adults living in Nashville, Tennessee, USA were represented among the donors. CD4+ T cells were enriched by magnetic negative selection, after which naive cells were positively selected on CD45RA and the negative fraction was taken as the memory subset. Blood was obtained by leukapheresis, after which PBMCs were separated by Ficoll-Histopaque density gradient centrifugation and cryopreserved in liquid nitrogen vapor phase. Analytical flow cytometry was used to check the purity and quantity of each magnetically sorted T cell population. From each sorted fraction, genomic DNA was isolated and quantified by UV absorbance on a Nanodrop 2000c. Using the deep immunoSEQ assay, TCR CDR3 regions were amplified from genomic DNA by multiplex PCR. Extracted genomic DNA from each cell subset was distributed evenly across all wells of several immunoSEQ 96-well plates, and each plate was treated as a replicate. Each replicate PCR for sorted subsets received around 210 ng genomic DNA, equal to about 29,000 T cell genomes. The purified libraries were quantified using a Qubit 3.0 fluorometer, sized with a Bioanalyzer 2100, and then quantified again using the KAPA Library Quantification kit. Each immunoSEQ 96-well plate was sequenced on its own single-read 150-cycle Illumina NextSeq 550 flow cell. The authors processed their data as follows. Because only junctional sequences without quality scores were contained in the immunoSEQ output, filtering matching that applied to full-length reads could not be performed. Sequences were annotated with PyIR, a Python wrapper for IgBLAST v1.9, using IMGT germline references to assign V/J genes and CDR3. Reads were removed for weak V/J assignments (E-value above 1e-6), missing CDR3, stop codons, out-of-frame junctions, or ambiguous translated residues. V3J clonotypes were defined as sequences sharing the same inferred V gene, J gene, and CDR3 amino acid sequence. To compute the percentage overlap between repertoires, the number of shared unique clonotypes was divided by the size of the smaller repertoire. RTK rarefaction, the Chao1 estimator, and Recon v2.1 estimates of unobserved clonotypes were used to assess repertoire richness. OLGA was used to compute generation probabilities for all TCRbeta clonotypes that the gDNA method yielded from a handful of donors. Imported from immuneACCESS, the table was reduced by TCRdb to in-frame sequences with V and J called. These copies leave out some clones; in studies compared against another copy, an unresolved V gene accounts for under half, and the cause of the remainder is not known. V, J and clone size are taken as reported in that table, and D and trimming were inferred from the DNA itself. The sample has 2.3 million or so clones on record, over 90% of them singletons. The leading ten clones occupy 0.39% of the sample.

As for this clone: Which antigen it targets is not known. Per-base qualities were not stored, and no clone one base away is much larger.

The sequence joins TRBV6-1 to TRBJ2-1; no D gene is confidently identified. The TCR originated in a man in his late teens or twenties in good health. Some clones in this sample may be carry-over from other donors' samples. The material sequenced was naive CD4+ T cells from PBMCs. Sample cell subset or site, as interpreted from the label and publication: CD45RA+ positively selected. The bases are TGTGCCAGCAGTGAACTTTCTGTTACCTACAATGAGCAGTTCTTC. Its translation is CASSELSVTYNEQFF.